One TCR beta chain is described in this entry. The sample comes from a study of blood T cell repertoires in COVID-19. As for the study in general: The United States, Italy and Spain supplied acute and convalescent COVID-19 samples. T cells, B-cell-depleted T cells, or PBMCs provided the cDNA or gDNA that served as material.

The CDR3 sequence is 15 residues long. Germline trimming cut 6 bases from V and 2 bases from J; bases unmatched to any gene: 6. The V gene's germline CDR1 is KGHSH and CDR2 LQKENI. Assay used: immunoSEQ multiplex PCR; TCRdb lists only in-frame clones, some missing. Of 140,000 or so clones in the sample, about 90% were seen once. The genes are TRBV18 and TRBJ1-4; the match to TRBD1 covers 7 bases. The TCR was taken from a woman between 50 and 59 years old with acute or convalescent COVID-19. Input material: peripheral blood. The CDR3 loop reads CASSQTTGTNEKLFF. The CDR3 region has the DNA TGTGCCAGCTCCCAGACGACAGGGACTAATGAAAAACTGTTTTTT. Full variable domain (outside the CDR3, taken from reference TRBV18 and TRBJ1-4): NAGVMQNPRHLVRRRGQEARLRCSPMKGHSHVYWYRQLPEEGLKFMVYLQKENIIDESGMPKERFSAEFPKEGPSILRIQQVVRGDSAAYFCASSQTTGTNEKLFFGSGTQLSVL.